Listed below are T cell receptor beta chains from one sample, sequenced in a study of chemoradiotherapy in HPV16-positive cancers. The table came from immunoSEQ multiplex PCR; TCRdb's copy has only in-frame clones and leaves some out. The sample shows around 760 clones, 85% to 90% of them seen only once. The sequencing used tumor tissue, collected from a patient who underwent chemoradiotherapy. The receptor set was obtained from a human donor with HPV-associated anogenital cancer. The CDR3 runs from the conserved cysteine through the conserved F or W. A D gene is named only where the DNA matches it firmly. Clone size appears in some rows only: once, few, many, or a class for an expanded clone.

>.|TRBV4-1|TRBJ2-2|.|15
TGCGCCAGCAGCCAACCCTTCGGGGGTACCGGGGAGCTGTTTTTT
CASSQPFGGTGELFF
>.|TRBV11-1|TRBJ1-3|.|16
TGTGCCAGCAGCTTACTGGCGGGGGCGCCTGGAAACACCATATATTTT
CASSLLAGAPGNTIYF
>once|TRBV5-4|TRBJ2-1|TRBD2|15
TGTGCCAGCAGCTTGGGGACTAGCGGTTTCAATGAGCAGTTCTTC
CASSLGTSGFNEQFF
>.|TRBV7-9|TRBJ1-2|TRBD1|16
TGTGCCAGCAGCTCAACAGGGGTTTATTTTAACTATGGCTACACCTTC
CASSSTGVYFNYGYTF
>.|TRBV19|TRBJ1-1|.|15
TGTGCCACCACTGGACGAAGTTTTGGTGGGACTGAAGCTTTCTTT
CATTGRSFGGTEAFF
>.|TRBV14|TRBJ2-3|.|14
TGTGCCAGCAGCCCCTCCGGGGAAGGAGATACGCAGTATTTT
CASSPSGEGDTQYF
>.|TRBV4-1|TRBJ1-5|.|16
TGCGCCAGCAGCCAGAGGATCGGGGGGACCAATCAGCCCCAGCATTTT
CASSQRIGGTNQPQHF
>.|TRBV23-1|TRBJ2-5|TRBD2|18
TGCGCCAGCAGTCAATCAAGACTAGCGGGAGGGGAACAAGAGACCCAGTACTTC
CASSQSRLAGGEQETQYF
>.|TRBV9|TRBJ1-6|.|13
TGTGCCAGCAGCGTAGCGGAGAATTCACCCCTCCACTTT
CASSVAENSPLHF
>.|TRBV6-1|TRBJ1-4|.|13
TGTGCCAGCAGAGGGCTATACAATGAAAAACTGTTTTTT
CASRGLYNEKLFF